This TCR beta chain was observed in a study of cytomegalovirus exposure and HLA in healthy donors. Though nominally healthy at sampling, donors likely had unrecorded immune exposures. Whole-study findings and limits: A missense variant in DCLRE1C was later tied to TCR beta V- and J-gene trimming. Reportedly, TCR beta sequences accurately predicted HLA-A and HLA-B alleles in most subjects. Later analysis reportedly placed an Asian-associated ancestry cluster below the roughly 700-donor mean in N-insertions.

A multiplex PCR was run with 60 Vbeta primers and 13 Jbeta primers. TCRdb keeps only in-frame clones here, not all; method: immunoSEQ multiplex PCR. The sample comprises about 97,000 clones, more than 70% of which are singletons, and roughly 9.6% rests with the top ten. The CDR3 covers 17 residues. J gave up 3 bases and V 2 bases, and 8 bases lay outside the gene matches. Germline V lookup: CDR1 LGHNA, CDR2 YSLEER. This clone appeared once. Antigen unknown. Specimen: PBMCs. V is TRBV4-3 and J is TRBJ2-3; 10 bases fit TRBD1. The TCR was taken from a male donor in good health and CMV-seropositive. CDR3 residues: CASSQTGTGAGTDTQYF. The CDR3 DNA sequence: TGCGCCAGCAGCCAAACCGGGACAGGGGCTGGGACAGATACGCAGTATTTT.